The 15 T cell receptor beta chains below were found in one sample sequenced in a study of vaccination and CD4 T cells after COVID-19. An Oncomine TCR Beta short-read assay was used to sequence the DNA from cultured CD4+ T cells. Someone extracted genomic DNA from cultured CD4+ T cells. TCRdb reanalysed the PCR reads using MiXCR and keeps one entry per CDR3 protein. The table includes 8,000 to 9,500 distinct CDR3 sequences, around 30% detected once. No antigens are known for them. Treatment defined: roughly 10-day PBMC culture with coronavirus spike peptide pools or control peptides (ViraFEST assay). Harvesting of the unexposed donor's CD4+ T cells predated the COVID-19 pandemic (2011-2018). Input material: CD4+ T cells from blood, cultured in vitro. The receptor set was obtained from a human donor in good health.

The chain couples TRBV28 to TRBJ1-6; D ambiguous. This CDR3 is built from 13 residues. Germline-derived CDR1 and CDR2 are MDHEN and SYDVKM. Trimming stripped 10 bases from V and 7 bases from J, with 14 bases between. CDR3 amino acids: CANSPSGNSPLHF. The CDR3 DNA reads TGTGCCAACTCACCCTCGGGGAATTCACCCCTCCACTTT.

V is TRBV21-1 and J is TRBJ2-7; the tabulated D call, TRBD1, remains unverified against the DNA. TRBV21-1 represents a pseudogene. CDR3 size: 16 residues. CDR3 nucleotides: TGTGCCAGCAGCACAAGCAGGGGCGGGATCTCCTACGAGCAGTACTTC. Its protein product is CASSTSRGGISYEQYF.

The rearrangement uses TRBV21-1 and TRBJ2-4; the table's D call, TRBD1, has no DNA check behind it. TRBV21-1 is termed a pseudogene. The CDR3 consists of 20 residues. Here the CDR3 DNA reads TGTGCCAGCAGCTTCCGGAGGGGGACAGGGGGCTTTGGGACCAAAAACATTCAGTACTTC. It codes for CASSFRRGTGGFGTKNIQYF.

For the CDR3, the DNA is TGTGCCAGCAGCTTAGATGGAGGGCGCGAGCAGTACTTC. Its translation: CASSLDGGREQYF. The rearrangement joins TRBV7-2 to TRBJ2-7; maybe TRBD2 (6 bases). Germline V gives CDR1 SGHTA, CDR2 FQGNSA. V dropped 1 base and J dropped 6 bases, with 10 bases sitting between them. The CDR3 sequence is 13 residues long.

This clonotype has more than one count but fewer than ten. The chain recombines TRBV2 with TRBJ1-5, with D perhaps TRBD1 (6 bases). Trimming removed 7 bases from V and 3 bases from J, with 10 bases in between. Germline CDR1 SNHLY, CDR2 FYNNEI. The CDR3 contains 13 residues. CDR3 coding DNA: TGTGCCAGCAAAGGACAGTCCAATCAGCCCCAGCATTTT. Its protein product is CASKGQSNQPQHF.

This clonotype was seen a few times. In DNA form, the CDR3 reads TGTGCCAGCAGTTACCCCCACGGGAGCGGCTACGAGCAGTACTTC. Translated: CASSYPHGSGYEQYF. The chain has TRBV6-5 and TRBJ2-7, with D possibly TRBD2 on 6 matching bases. The CDR3 consists of 15 residues. Germline V gives CDR1 MNHEY, CDR2 SVGAGI. Trimming stripped 2 bases from V and 3 bases from J, with 14 bases between.

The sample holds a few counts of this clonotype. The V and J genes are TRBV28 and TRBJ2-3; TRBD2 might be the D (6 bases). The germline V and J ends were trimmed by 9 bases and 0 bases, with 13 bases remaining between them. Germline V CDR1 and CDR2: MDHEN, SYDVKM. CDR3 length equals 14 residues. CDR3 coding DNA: TGTGCCAGTCGGGCGGCGGGAAGCACAGATACGCAGTATTTT. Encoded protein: CASRAAGSTDTQYF.

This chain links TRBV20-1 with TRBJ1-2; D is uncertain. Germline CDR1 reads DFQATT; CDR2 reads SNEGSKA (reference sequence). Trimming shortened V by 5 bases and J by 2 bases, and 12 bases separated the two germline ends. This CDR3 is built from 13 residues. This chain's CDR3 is CSAPPPENYGYTF. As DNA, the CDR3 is TGCAGTGCTCCTCCTCCGGAGAACTATGGCTACACCTTC.

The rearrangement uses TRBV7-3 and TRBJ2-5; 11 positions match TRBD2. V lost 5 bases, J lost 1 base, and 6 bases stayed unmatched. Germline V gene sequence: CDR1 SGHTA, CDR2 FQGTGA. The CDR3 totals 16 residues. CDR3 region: CASSPIGTSGQETQYF. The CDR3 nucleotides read TGTGCCAGCAGCCCAATCGGGACTAGCGGCCAAGAGACCCAGTACTTC.

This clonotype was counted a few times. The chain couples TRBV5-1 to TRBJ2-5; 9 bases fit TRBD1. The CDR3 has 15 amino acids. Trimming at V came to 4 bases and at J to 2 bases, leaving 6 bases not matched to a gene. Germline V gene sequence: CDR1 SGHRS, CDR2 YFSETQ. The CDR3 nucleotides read TGCGCCAGCAGCCGAGGACAGGGGAATCAAGAGACCCAGTACTTC. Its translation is CASSRGQGNQETQYF.

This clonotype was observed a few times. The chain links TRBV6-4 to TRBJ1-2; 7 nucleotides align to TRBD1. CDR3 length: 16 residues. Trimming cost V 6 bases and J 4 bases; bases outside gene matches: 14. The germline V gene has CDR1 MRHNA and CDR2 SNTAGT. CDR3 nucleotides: TGTGCCAGCAGAAGGAATAACTGGGAGGGGGCCTATGGCTACACCTTC. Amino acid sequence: CASRRNNWEGAYGYTF.

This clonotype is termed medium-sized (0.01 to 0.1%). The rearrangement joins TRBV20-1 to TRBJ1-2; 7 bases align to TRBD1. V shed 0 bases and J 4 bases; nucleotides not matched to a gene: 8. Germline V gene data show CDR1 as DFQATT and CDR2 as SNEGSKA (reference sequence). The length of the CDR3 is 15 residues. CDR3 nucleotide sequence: TGCAGTGCTAGAGAGGGAGGGGGCCTAGCCTATGGCTACACCTTC. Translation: CSAREGGGLAYGYTF.

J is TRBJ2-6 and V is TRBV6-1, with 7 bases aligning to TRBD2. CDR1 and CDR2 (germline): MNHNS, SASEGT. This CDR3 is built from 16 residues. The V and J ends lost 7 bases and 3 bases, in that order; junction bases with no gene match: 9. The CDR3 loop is CASILDGGFGANVLTF. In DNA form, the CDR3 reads TGTGCCAGCATTTTAGACGGGGGGTTTGGGGCCAACGTCCTGACTTTC.

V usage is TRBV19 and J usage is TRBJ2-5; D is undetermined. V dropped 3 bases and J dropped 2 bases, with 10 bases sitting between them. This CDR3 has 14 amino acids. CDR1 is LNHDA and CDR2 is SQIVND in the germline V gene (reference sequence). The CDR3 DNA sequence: TGTGCCAGTAGTATGTCTGGAATTCAAGAGACCCAGTACTTC. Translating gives CASSMSGIQETQYF.

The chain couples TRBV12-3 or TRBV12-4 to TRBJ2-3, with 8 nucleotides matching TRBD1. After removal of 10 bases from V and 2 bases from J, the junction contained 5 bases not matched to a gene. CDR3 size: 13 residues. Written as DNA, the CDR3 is TGTGCCACCTTGACAGGGGACACAGATACGCAGTATTTT. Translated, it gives CATLTGDTDTQYF.